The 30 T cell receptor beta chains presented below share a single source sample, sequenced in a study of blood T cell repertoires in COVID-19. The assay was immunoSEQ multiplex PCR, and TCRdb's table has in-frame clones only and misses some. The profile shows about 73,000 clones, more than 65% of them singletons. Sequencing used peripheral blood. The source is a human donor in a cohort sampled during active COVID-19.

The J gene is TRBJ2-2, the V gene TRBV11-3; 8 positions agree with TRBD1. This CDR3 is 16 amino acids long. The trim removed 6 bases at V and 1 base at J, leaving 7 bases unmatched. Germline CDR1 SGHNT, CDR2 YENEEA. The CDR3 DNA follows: TGTGCCAGCAGAAACACCGGGACAGGGAACACCGGGGAGCTGTTTTTT. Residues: CASRNTGTGNTGELFF.

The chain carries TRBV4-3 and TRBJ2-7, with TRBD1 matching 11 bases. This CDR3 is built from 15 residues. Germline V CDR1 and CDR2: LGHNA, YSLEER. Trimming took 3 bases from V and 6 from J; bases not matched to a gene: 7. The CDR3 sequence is CASSQQDRGPLEQYF. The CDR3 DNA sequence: TGCGCCAGCAGCCAGCAGGACAGGGGGCCCCTCGAGCAGTACTTC.

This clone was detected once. The CDR3 DNA reads TGTGCCAGCAGCCGGGGACAGGCGACCTACGAGCAGTACTTC. As protein: CASSRGQATYEQYF. The rearrangement uses TRBV9 and TRBJ2-7; 8 nucleotides agree with TRBD1. The CDR3 totals 14 residues. V lost 4 bases to trimming and J lost 2 bases; unmatched junction nucleotides: 5. Germline CDR1 is SGDLS and CDR2 is YYNGEE.

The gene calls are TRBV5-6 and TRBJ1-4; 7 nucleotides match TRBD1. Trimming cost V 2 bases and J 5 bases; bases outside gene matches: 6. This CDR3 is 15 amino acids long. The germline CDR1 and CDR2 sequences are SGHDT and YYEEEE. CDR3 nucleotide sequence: TGTGCCAGCAGCTTCCGACAGGGAGTCAATGAAAAACTGTTTTTT. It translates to CASSFRQGVNEKLFF.

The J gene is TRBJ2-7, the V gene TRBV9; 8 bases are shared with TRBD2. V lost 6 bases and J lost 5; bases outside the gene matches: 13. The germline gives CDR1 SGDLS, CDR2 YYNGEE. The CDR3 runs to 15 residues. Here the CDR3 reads CASTLPAGGAHEQYF. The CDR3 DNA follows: TGTGCCAGCACACTCCCTGCCGGGGGGGCCCACGAGCAGTACTTC.

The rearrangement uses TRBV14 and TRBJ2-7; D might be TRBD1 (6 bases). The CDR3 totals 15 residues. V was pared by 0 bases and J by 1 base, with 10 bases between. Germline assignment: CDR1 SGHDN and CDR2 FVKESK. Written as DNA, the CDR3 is TGTGCCAGCAGCCAAGATATAGGGGGATCCTACGAGCAGTACTTC. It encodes CASSQDIGGSYEQYF.

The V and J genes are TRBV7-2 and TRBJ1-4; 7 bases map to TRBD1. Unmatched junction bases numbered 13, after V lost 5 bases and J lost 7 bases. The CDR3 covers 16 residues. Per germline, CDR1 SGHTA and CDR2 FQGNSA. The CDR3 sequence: CASSTYPGGLSEKLFF. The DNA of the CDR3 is TGTGCCAGCAGCACTTATCCAGGGGGTCTATCTGAAAAACTGTTTTTT.

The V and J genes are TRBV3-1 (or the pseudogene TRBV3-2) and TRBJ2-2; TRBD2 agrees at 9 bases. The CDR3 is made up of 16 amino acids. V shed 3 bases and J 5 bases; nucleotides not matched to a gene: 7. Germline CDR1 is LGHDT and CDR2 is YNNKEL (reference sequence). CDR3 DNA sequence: TGTGCCAGCAGCCACCTAAGCGGACTAGCGACCGGGGAGCTGTTTTTT. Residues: CASSHLSGLATGELFF.

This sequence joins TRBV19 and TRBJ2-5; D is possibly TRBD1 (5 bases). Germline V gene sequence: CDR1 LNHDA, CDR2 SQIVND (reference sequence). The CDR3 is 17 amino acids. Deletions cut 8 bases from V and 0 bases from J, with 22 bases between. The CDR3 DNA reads TGTGCCAGTGAACCGGGCCAGGGCTACCCCTACCAAGAGACCCAGTACTTC. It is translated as CASEPGQGYPYQETQYF.

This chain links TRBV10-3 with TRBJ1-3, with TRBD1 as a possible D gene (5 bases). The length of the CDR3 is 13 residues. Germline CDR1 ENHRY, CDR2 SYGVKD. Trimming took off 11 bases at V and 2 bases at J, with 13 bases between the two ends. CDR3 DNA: TGTGCCGTCCGGACATACCCTGGAAACACCATATATTTT. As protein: CAVRTYPGNTIYF.

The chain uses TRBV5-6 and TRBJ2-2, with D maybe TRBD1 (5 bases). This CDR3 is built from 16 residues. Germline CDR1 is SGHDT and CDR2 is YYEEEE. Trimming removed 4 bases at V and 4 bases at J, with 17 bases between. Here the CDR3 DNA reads TGTGCCAGCAGCAGACGGTCTCACCAGGGCACCGGGGAGCTGTTTTTT. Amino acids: CASSRRSHQGTGELFF. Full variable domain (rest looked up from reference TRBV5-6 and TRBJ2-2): DAGVTQSPTHLIKTRGQQVTLRCSPKSGHDTVSWYQQALGQGPQFIFQYYEEEERQRGNFPDRFSGHQFPNYSSELNVNALLLGDSALYLCASSRRSHQGTGELFFGEGSRLTVL.

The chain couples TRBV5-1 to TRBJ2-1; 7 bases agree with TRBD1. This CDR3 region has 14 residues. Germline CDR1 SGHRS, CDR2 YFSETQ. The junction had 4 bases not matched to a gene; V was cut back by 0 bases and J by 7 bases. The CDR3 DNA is TGCGCCAGCAGCTTGGTTGGGACAGTAAATGAGCAGTTCTTC. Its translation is CASSLVGTVNEQFF.

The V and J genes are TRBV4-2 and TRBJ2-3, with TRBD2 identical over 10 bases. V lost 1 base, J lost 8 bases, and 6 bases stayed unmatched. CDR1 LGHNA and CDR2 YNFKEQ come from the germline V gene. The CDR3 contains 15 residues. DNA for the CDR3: TGTGCCAGCAGCCAAGGTATCCAGCGGGGGGGTACGCAGTATTTT. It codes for CASSQGIQRGGTQYF.

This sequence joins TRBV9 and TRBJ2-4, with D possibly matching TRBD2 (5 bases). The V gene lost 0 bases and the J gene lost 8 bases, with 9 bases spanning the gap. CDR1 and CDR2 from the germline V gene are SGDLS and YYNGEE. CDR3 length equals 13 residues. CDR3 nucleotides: TGTGCCAGCAGCGTAGGCCACGGGGACATTCAGTACTTC. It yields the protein CASSVGHGDIQYF.

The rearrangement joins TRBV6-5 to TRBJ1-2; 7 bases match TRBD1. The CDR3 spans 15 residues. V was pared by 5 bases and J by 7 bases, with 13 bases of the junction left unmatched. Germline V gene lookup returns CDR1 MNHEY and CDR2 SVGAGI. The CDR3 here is CASSPNPGTVGGYTF. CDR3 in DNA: TGTGCCAGCAGTCCTAACCCCGGGACAGTGGGTGGCTACACCTTC.

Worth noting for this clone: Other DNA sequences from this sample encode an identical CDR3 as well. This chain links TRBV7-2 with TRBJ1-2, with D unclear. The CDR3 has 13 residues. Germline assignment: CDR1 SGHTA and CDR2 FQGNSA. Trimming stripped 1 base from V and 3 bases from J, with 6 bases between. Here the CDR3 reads CASSLGGDYGYTF. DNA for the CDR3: TGTGCCAGCAGCTTAGGGGGAGACTATGGCTACACCTTC.

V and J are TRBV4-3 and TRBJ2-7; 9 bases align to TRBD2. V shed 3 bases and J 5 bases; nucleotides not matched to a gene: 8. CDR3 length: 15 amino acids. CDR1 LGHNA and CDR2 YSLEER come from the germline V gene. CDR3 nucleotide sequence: TGCGCCAGCAGCCACGGGACTAGCAGTTTCGACGAGCAGTACTTC. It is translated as CASSHGTSSFDEQYF.

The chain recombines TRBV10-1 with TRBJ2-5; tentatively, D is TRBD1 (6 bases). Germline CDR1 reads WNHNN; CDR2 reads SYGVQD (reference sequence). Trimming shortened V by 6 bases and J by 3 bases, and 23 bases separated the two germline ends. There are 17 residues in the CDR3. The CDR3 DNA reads TGCGCCAGCAGGCCGATCTACCACAGGGATCCGGAAGAGACCCAGTACTTC. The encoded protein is CASRPIYHRDPEETQYF.

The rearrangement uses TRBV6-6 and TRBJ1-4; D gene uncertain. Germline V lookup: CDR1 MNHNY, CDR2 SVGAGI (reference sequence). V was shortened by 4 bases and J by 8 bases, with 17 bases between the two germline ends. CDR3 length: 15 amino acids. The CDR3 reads CASSSQPGRAEKLFF. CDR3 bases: TGTGCCAGCAGTTCCCAGCCGGGAAGAGCCGAAAAACTGTTTTTT.

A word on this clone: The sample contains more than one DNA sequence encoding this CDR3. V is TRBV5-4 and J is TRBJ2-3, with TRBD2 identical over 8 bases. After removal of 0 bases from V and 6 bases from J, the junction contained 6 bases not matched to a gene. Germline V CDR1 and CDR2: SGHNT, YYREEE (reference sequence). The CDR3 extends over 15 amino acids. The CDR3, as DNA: TGTGCCAGCAGCTTGGACGGGGGGGCCGGGGATACGCAGTATTTT. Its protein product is CASSLDGGAGDTQYF.

The CDR3 is CASSLIGQGGETQYF. The CDR3 bases are TGCGCCAGCAGCTTGATCGGCCAGGGAGGAGAGACCCAGTACTTC. V and J are TRBV5-1 and TRBJ2-5, with D perhaps matching TRBD2 (6 bases). Per germline, CDR1 SGHRS and CDR2 YFSETQ. The CDR3 contains 15 residues. The V gene lost 1 base and the J gene lost 4 bases, with 14 bases spanning the gap.

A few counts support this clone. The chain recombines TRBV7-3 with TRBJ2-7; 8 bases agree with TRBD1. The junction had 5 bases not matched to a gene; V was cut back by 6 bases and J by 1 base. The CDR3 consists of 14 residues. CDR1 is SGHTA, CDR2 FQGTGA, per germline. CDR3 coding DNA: TGTGCCAGCAGTCCCGACAGGGGATCCTACGAGCAGTACTTC. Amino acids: CASSPDRGSYEQYF.

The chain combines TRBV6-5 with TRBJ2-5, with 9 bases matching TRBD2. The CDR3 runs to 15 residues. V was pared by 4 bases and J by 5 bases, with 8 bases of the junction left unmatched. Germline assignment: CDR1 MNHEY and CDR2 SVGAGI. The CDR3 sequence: CASSFGGGAGETQYF. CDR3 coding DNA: TGTGCCAGCAGTTTCGGCGGGGGGGCGGGTGAGACCCAGTACTTC.

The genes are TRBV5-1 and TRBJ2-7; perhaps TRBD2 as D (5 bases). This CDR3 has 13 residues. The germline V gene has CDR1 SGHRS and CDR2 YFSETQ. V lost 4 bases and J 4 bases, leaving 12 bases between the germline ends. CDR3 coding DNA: TGCGCCAGCAGCCCTCAAGAGGGTTACGAGCAGTACTTC. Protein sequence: CASSPQEGYEQYF.

In nucleotides, the CDR3 is TGTGCCAGCAGCTTGTTGGGGCCGAACACTGAAGCTTTCTTT. As protein: CASSLLGPNTEAFF. The chain combines TRBV5-5 with TRBJ1-1; D possibly corresponds to TRBD1 (5 bases). The CDR3 length is 14 residues. V was cut by 1 base and J by 1 base, with 8 bases left in between. Looked up from germline, CDR1 is SGHKS and CDR2 is YYEKEE (reference sequence).

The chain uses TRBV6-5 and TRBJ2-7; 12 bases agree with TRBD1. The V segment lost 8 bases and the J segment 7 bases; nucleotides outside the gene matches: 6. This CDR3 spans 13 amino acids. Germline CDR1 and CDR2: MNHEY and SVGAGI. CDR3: CASPGQGAWEQYF. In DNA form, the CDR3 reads TGTGCCAGCCCGGGACAGGGGGCGTGGGAGCAGTACTTC.

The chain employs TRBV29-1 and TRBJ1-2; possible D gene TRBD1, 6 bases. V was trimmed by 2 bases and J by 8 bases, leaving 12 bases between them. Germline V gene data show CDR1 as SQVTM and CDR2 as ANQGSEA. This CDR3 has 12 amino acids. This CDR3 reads CSVELGARGYTF. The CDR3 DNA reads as TGCAGCGTTGAATTGGGGGCGCGGGGCTACACCTTC.

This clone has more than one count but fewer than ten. DNA of the CDR3: TGTGCCAGCACCAACGGTGTGGGGGGGTATGGCTACACCTTC. Translating it yields CASTNGVGGYGYTF. The chain carries TRBV5-4 and TRBJ1-2; maybe TRBD1 (5 bases). Between the trimmed V and J ends, which lost 6 bases and 5 bases, there was a span of 17 bases. The length of the CDR3 is 14 residues. Germline-derived CDR1 and CDR2 are SGHNT and YYREEE (reference sequence).

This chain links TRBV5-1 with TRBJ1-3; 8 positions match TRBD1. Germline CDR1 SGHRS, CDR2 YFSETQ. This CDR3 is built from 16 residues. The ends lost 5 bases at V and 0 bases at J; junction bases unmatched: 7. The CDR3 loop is CASRPGTGLSGNTIYF. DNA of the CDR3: TGCGCCAGCAGGCCTGGGACAGGTCTCTCTGGAAACACCATATATTTT.

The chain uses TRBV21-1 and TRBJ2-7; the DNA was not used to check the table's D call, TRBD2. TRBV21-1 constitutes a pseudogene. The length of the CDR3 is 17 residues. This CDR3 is CASSKEVLAGVFYEQYF. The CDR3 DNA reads TGTGCCAGCAGCAAAGAAGTACTAGCGGGGGTGTTCTACGAGCAGTACTTC.